What follows are 31 T cell receptor beta chains derived from one specimen sequenced in a study of blood T cell repertoires in COVID-19. Only in-frame clones appear in the TCRdb table, and some are missing; sequencing was by immunoSEQ multiplex PCR. The sample consists of 200,000 or so clones, 75% to 90% of them appearing once. Sequences were obtained from PBMCs or T cells enriched from blood (not recorded which). Receptors were obtained from a woman aged 40 to 49 with acute COVID-19.

The chain combines TRBV14 with TRBJ1-2; D is uncertain. The CDR3 extends over 14 amino acids. Germline V lookup: CDR1 SGHDN, CDR2 FVKESK. Trimming left V 0 bases short and J 4 bases short, with 9 bases between. The CDR3 loop reads CASSQDRRGYGYTF. The DNA of the CDR3 is TGTGCCAGCAGCCAAGATCGGAGAGGCTATGGCTACACCTTC.

The genes are TRBV27 and TRBJ2-1; D possibly corresponds to TRBD2 (6 bases). CDR1 and CDR2 (germline): MNHEY, SMNVEV (reference sequence). V gave up 2 bases and J gave up 7 bases, with 12 bases separating them. The CDR3 is 14 residues long. CDR3 region: CASSLGTRGNEQFF. DNA for the CDR3: TGTGCCAGCAGTTTAGGGACTCGGGGGAATGAGCAGTTCTTC.

The V and J genes are TRBV9 and TRBJ1-1, with TRBD1 as a possible D gene (6 bases). V was pared by 0 bases and J by 8 bases, with 17 bases between. CDR3 length: 15 amino acids. Per the germline V gene, CDR1 is SGDLS and CDR2 is YYNGEE. As DNA, the CDR3 is TGTGCCAGCAGCGTAGCTACAAACAGCCAGGGGGAAGCTTTCTTT. Translating it yields CASSVATNSQGEAFF.

The chain carries TRBV5-5 and TRBJ1-1, with a possible D match to TRBD1 (5 bases). Germline assignment: CDR1 SGHKS and CDR2 YYEKEE (reference sequence). Trimming took 1 base from V and 6 from J, leaving 13 bases between them. CDR3 length equals 14 residues. CDR3 protein: CASSLNKGKAEAFF. The DNA of the CDR3 is TGTGCCAGCAGCTTGAATAAGGGGAAGGCTGAAGCTTTCTTT.

The chain employs TRBV9 and TRBJ1-2, with 8 nucleotides matching TRBD1. The CDR3 sequence is 15 residues long. Germline CDR1 is SGDLS and CDR2 is YYNGEE. V gave up 0 bases and J gave up 8 bases; unmatched junction bases: 9. The CDR3 region has the DNA TGTGCCAGCAGCGTAGATCCGGACAGGGTCACAGGCTACACCTTC. This gives the protein CASSVDPDRVTGYTF.

The CDR3 is CASSLRGQGVNTEAFF. The CDR3 region has the DNA TGTGCCAGTAGTCTACGGGGACAGGGGGTGAACACTGAAGCTTTCTTT. This chain joins TRBV19 and TRBJ1-1; 11 bases are shared with TRBD1. Germline V CDR1 and CDR2: LNHDA, SQIVND (reference sequence). Trimming cost V 5 bases and J 0 bases; bases outside gene matches: 5. This CDR3 has 16 amino acids.

V is TRBV27 and J is TRBJ2-7; D is possibly TRBD1 (5 bases). The germline gives CDR1 MNHEY, CDR2 SMNVEV (reference sequence). Trimming removed 2 bases from V and 7 bases from J, with 12 bases in between. The CDR3 contains 13 residues. The CDR3: CASSLRQGSEQYF. The CDR3 DNA is TGTGCCAGCAGTTTACGGCAGGGTAGTGAGCAGTACTTC.

The chain combines TRBV3-1 (or the pseudogene TRBV3-2) with TRBJ2-3; 8 nucleotides align to TRBD2. This CDR3 has 15 amino acids. Unmatched junction bases numbered 4, after V lost 3 bases and J lost 2 bases. Germline V CDR1 and CDR2: LGHDT, YNNKEL (reference sequence). CDR3 in DNA: TGTGCCAGCAGCCACGGGACTAGAACCACAGATACGCAGTATTTT. Protein sequence: CASSHGTRTTDTQYF.

The gene calls are TRBV5-1 and TRBJ1-3, with D possibly being TRBD1 (6 bases). The CDR3 is 16 residues long. Germline-derived CDR1 and CDR2 are SGHRS and YFSETQ. The germline V and J ends were trimmed by 0 bases and 0 bases, with 10 bases remaining between them. The CDR3, as DNA: TGCGCCAGCAGCTTGGGGGGGCCTCTCTCTGGAAACACCATATATTTT. Its protein product is CASSLGGPLSGNTIYF.

The chain uses TRBV7-9 and TRBJ1-2; TRBD1 matches 8 bases. Germline V gives CDR1 SEHNR, CDR2 FQNEAQ (reference sequence). The CDR3 covers 15 residues. After removal of 4 bases from V and 4 bases from J, the junction contained 8 bases not matched to a gene. Here the CDR3 DNA reads TGTGCCAGCAGCTCCCGGGACAGGAGCACCTATGGCTACACCTTC. Its translation is CASSSRDRSTYGYTF.

J is TRBJ2-7 and V is TRBV7-6; D unresolved. The ends were cut back, 3 bases at V and 2 bases at J, with 8 bases in the middle. The CDR3 sequence is 13 residues long. From germline, CDR1 is SGHVS and CDR2 FNYEAQ. The CDR3 is CASSFQVTYEQYF. As DNA, the CDR3 is TGTGCCAGCAGCTTTCAGGTAACCTACGAGCAGTACTTC. The full variable domain, completed using reference TRBV7-6 and TRBJ2-7, is GAGVSQSPRYKVTKRGQDVALRCDPISGHVSLYWYRQALGQGPEFLTYFNYEAQQDKSGLPNDRFSAERPEGSISTLTIQRTEQRDSAMYRCASSFQVTYEQYFGPGTRLTVT.

The CDR3 coding sequence is TGTGCCAGCAGCTCCGTGTCTGGAGGGTACACTGAAGCTTTCTTT. Translating it yields CASSSVSGGYTEAFF. The chain couples TRBV9 to TRBJ1-1, with D uncertain. CDR3 length: 15 amino acids. V shed 4 bases and J shed 3 bases, with 16 bases lying between them. Germline CDR1 is SGDLS and CDR2 is YYNGEE.

This chain joins TRBV12-3 or TRBV12-4 and TRBJ1-1; D is uncertain. CDR3 length equals 12 residues. V was pared by 3 bases and J by 11 bases, with 13 bases between. The CDR3 bases are TGTGCCAGCAGTTTTGCCAGTTCAACCGCTTTCTTT. Translated, it gives CASSFASSTAFF.

The chain joins TRBV23-1 to TRBJ1-5, with D tentatively TRBD1 (5 bases). TRBV23-1 is treated as an ORF (open reading frame) with a function not yet certain. V was shortened by 7 bases and J by 4 bases, with 5 bases between the two germline ends. This CDR3 has 11 residues. CDR3 sequence reads: CASKGNQPQHF. The DNA for the CDR3 is TGCGCCAGCAAGGGGAATCAGCCCCAGCATTTT.

The chain links TRBV14 to TRBJ1-2; D is perhaps TRBD1 (5 bases). The germline V gene has CDR1 SGHDN and CDR2 FVKESK. Trimming shortened V by 1 base and J by 8 bases, and 17 bases separated the two germline ends. The CDR3 length is 15 residues. CDR3 sequence (DNA): TGTGCCAGCAGCCAAGCCGCGTCGGGGGGAGGGGGCTACACCTTC. It encodes CASSQAASGGGGYTF.

The rearrangement joins TRBV6-4 to TRBJ1-3; no firm D call. The V and J ends lost 4 bases and 0 bases respectively, with 13 bases between them. The CDR3 has 16 amino acids. Germline V gives CDR1 MRHNA, CDR2 SNTAGT. CDR3 DNA sequence: TGTGCCAGCAGTGGAGGTCAAATACACTCTGGAAACACCATATATTTT. Its translation: CASSGGQIHSGNTIYF.

The chain links TRBV18 to TRBJ1-1, with a weak D call TRBD1 (5 bases). The CDR3 totals 14 residues. Germline V gene data show CDR1 as KGHSH and CDR2 as LQKENI. Trimming stripped 3 bases from V and 1 base from J, with 9 bases between. CDR3 nucleotide sequence: TGTGCCAGCTCACCGGGACTGGAGAACACTGAAGCTTTCTTT. Translating it yields CASSPGLENTEAFF.

CDR3 region: CASSIYRGTATNEKLFF. The CDR3 DNA follows: TGTGCCAGCAGTATTTACAGGGGGACGGCAACTAATGAAAAACTGTTTTTT. The V call is TRBV5-5, the J call TRBJ1-4, with 8 bases matching TRBD1. The CDR3 has 17 amino acids. Germline assignment: CDR1 SGHKS and CDR2 YYEKEE (reference sequence). Unmatched junction bases numbered 9, after V lost 5 bases and J lost 0 bases.

The V and J genes are TRBV6-1 and TRBJ1-1, with TRBD1 as a possible D gene (5 bases). CDR1 is MNHNS and CDR2 is SASEGT in the germline V gene. This CDR3 is built from 13 residues. V was pared by 1 base and J by 4 bases, with 7 bases between. This chain's CDR3 is CASSEVGGTEAFF. The CDR3, as DNA: TGTGCCAGCAGTGAAGTGGGGGGCACTGAAGCTTTCTTT.

There are a few counts of this clone. V usage is TRBV5-4 and J usage is TRBJ1-2; possibly TRBD1 for D (6 bases). Germline V gene sequence: CDR1 SGHNT, CDR2 YYREEE (reference sequence). The CDR3 is made up of 17 amino acids. The germline V and J ends were trimmed by 4 bases and 4 bases, with 23 bases remaining between them. The CDR3 sequence is CASSPWDTYSRGYGYTF. The CDR3 nucleotides are TGTGCCAGCAGCCCGTGGGACACCTACTCCAGGGGCTATGGCTACACCTTC.

The chain links TRBV2 to TRBJ1-1; a weak D match, TRBD1 (6 bases). The CDR3 loop spans 13 amino acids. The germline CDR1 and CDR2 sequences are SNHLY and FYNNEI. Trimming removed 7 bases at V and 4 bases at J, with 13 bases between. CDR3 protein: CASNGGRGTEAFF. In DNA form, the CDR3 reads TGTGCCAGCAATGGGGGCAGGGGCACTGAAGCTTTCTTT.

The chain is built from TRBV27 and TRBJ2-7, with 8 nucleotides matching TRBD1. CDR1 MNHEY and CDR2 SMNVEV come from the germline V gene (reference sequence). The ends lost 6 bases at V and 0 bases at J; junction bases unmatched: 7. CDR3 length equals 15 residues. The CDR3 nucleotides read TGTGCCAGCAGCCAAGGTACAGGGGGCTCCTACGAGCAGTACTTC. It yields the protein CASSQGTGGSYEQYF.

The chain couples TRBV6-5 to TRBJ1-5; the D gene is possibly TRBD1 (6 bases). Looked up from germline, CDR1 is MNHEY and CDR2 is SVGAGI. This CDR3 spans 15 amino acids. V lost 4 bases, J lost 5 bases, and 15 bases lay in between. The CDR3 spells CASSFSTGKDQPQHF. The CDR3 bases are TGTGCCAGCAGTTTCTCAACAGGGAAGGATCAGCCCCAGCATTTT.

The chain has TRBV5-1 and TRBJ2-3; D uncertain. The CDR3 runs to 14 residues. Trimming removed 7 bases at V and 10 bases at J, with 22 bases between. CDR1 is SGHRS, CDR2 YFSETQ, per germline. The CDR3 sequence is CASGSETYTLSQYF. The CDR3 region has the DNA TGCGCCAGCGGGTCCGAGACATATACCCTTTCGCAGTATTTT.

This clone appeared once. The CDR3 sequence is CASSPGTGGSSYNSPLHF. The DNA for the CDR3 is TGCGCCAGCTCTCCCGGGACAGGGGGCAGCTCCTATAATTCACCCCTCCACTTT. V and J are TRBV5-1 and TRBJ1-6; 12 bases match TRBD1. V was pared by 7 bases and J by 0 bases, with 8 bases of the junction left unmatched. The CDR3 spans 18 residues. From germline, CDR1 is SGHRS and CDR2 YFSETQ.

The CDR3 region is CASSFHRVKRYEQYF. The CDR3 coding sequence is TGTGCCAGCAGCTTCCACAGGGTAAAGAGATACGAGCAGTACTTC. The chain employs TRBV5-8 and TRBJ2-7; TRBD1 might be the D (6 bases). The CDR3 is made up of 15 amino acids. With 2 bases removed from V and 4 bases from J, the gap between germline ends came to 16 bases. Germline assignment: CDR1 SGHTS and CDR2 YDEGEE.

This chain uses TRBV7-2 with TRBJ2-1; maybe TRBD2 (7 bases). Trimming took 8 bases from V and 3 from J, leaving 11 bases between them. This CDR3 region has 13 residues. Germline V gene lookup returns CDR1 SGHTA and CDR2 FQGNSA. CDR3 in DNA: TGTGCCAGCGGGGGGGCGGACTACAATGAGCAGTTCTTC. Amino acid sequence: CASGGADYNEQFF. Combining the CDR3 with reference TRBV7-2 and TRBJ2-1 gives the whole variable domain GAGVSQSPSNKVTEKGKDVELRCDPISGHTALYWYRQSLGQGLEFLIYFQGNSAPDKSGLPSDRFSAERTGGSVSTLTIQRTQQEDSAVYLCASGGADYNEQFFGPGTRLTVL.

The chain combines TRBV18 with TRBJ2-5; TRBD1 agrees at 9 bases. The germline V gene encodes CDR1 KGHSH and CDR2 LQKENI. The junction had 8 bases not matched to a gene; V was cut back by 1 base and J by 5 bases. The CDR3 consists of 16 residues. Here the CDR3 reads CASSPLGTGSRETQYF. DNA of the CDR3: TGTGCCAGCTCACCACTAGGGACAGGGTCACGGGAGACCCAGTACTTC.

The chain is built from TRBV12-3 or TRBV12-4 and TRBJ2-5; D gene uncertain. This CDR3 is built from 13 residues. V shed 3 bases and J shed 2 bases, with 7 bases lying between them. CDR3 in DNA: TGTGCCAGCAGTTTTGAGGCACAAGAGACCCAGTACTTC. As protein: CASSFEAQETQYF.

This chain joins TRBV18 and TRBJ2-1; 7 bases match TRBD1. The germline gives CDR1 KGHSH, CDR2 LQKENI. The CDR3 totals 13 residues. With 6 bases clipped from V and 8 bases from J, the junction kept 7 bases outside the gene matches. The CDR3 coding sequence is TGTGCCAGCTCCAAACAGCAGGGGGATGAGCAGTTCTTC. This codes for CASSKQQGDEQFF.

In the case of this clone: Other DNA sequences in the sample encode the same CDR3. This chain uses TRBV6-5 with TRBJ1-2, with TRBD1 matching over 9 bases. The CDR3 length is 14 residues. With V trimmed by 0 bases and J by 4 bases, 0 bases remained unmatched. The germline gives CDR1 MNHEY, CDR2 SVGAGI. The CDR3, as DNA: TGTGCCAGCAGTTACTCGGGACAGGGCTATGGCTACACCTTC. Amino acid sequence: CASSYSGQGYGYTF.